A single sample gave rise to the 18 T cell receptor beta chains below, sequenced in a study of blood T cell repertoires in COVID-19. Assay used: immunoSEQ multiplex PCR; TCRdb lists only in-frame clones, some missing. The sample has some 99,000 clones; about 90% are singletons. The sample comprised peripheral blood. The origin of the receptors is a human donor with COVID-19, enrolled during active disease. The donor label of this sample is uncertain.

V gene TRBV25-1 combines with J gene TRBJ2-7, with 7 positions matching TRBD1. The V segment lost 7 bases and the J segment 0 bases; nucleotides outside the gene matches: 6. This CDR3 region has 14 residues. CDR1 is MGHDK and CDR2 is SYGVNS in the germline V gene. Here the CDR3 reads CASTGTAFSYEQYF. For the CDR3, the DNA is TGTGCCAGCACAGGGACAGCCTTCTCCTACGAGCAGTACTTC.

CDR3 bases: TGTGCCAGTAGCGGGACAGGGGGCGGTCAGCCCCAGCATTTT. Its translation is CASSGTGGGQPQHF. This sequence joins TRBV19 and TRBJ1-5; 12 positions match TRBD1. V shed 6 bases, J shed 6 bases, and the junction held 3 bases outside the gene matches. Germline V gene sequence: CDR1 LNHDA, CDR2 SQIVND (reference sequence). This CDR3 is built from 14 residues.

CDR3: CASIREGTGGYTF. The DNA for the CDR3 is TGTGCCAGCATTCGAGAAGGGACAGGTGGCTACACCTTC. V usage is TRBV12-3 or TRBV12-4 and J usage is TRBJ1-2, with TRBD1 matching over 8 bases. The CDR3 covers 13 residues. The J segment lost 7 bases and the V segment lost 7 bases, leaving 8 bases of the junction unmatched.

This clone was recorded only once. V usage is TRBV6-1 and J usage is TRBJ1-2; TRBD1 matches at 7 bases. Germline loops: CDR1 MNHNS, CDR2 SASEGT. The length of the CDR3 is 15 residues. V shed 2 bases, J shed 4 bases, and the junction held 7 bases outside the gene matches. The CDR3 DNA is TGTGCCAGCAGTGAATCTTGGACAGGAGGCTATGGCTACACCTTC. It translates to CASSESWTGGYGYTF.

The rearrangement links TRBV7-2 to TRBJ1-5; 7 nucleotides line up with TRBD1. Germline assignment: CDR1 SGHTA and CDR2 FQGNSA. The V gene end was trimmed by 1 base and the J gene end by 0 bases; junction bases not matched to a gene: 9. The CDR3 has 18 amino acids. Here the CDR3 DNA reads TGTGCCAGCAGCTTAGGAGAATATAGGGGGCTTAGCAATCAGCCCCAGCATTTT. Its translation is CASSLGEYRGLSNQPQHF. The full variable domain, in which reference TRBV7-2 and TRBJ1-5 provide the parts outside the CDR3, is GAGVSQSPSNKVTEKGKDVELRCDPISGHTALYWYRQSLGQGLEFLIYFQGNSAPDKSGLPSDRFSAERTGGSVSTLTIQRTQQEDSAVYLCASSLGEYRGLSNQPQHFGDGTRLSIL.

The chain carries TRBV7-3 and TRBJ2-3, with D maybe TRBD1 (5 bases). The CDR3 consists of 14 residues. Germline loops: CDR1 SGHTA, CDR2 FQGTGA. V lost 5 bases, J lost 5 bases, and 14 bases lay in between. The CDR3 protein is CASSAGHAGDTQYF. The CDR3 DNA reads as TGTGCCAGCAGCGCCGGACACGCCGGAGATACGCAGTATTTT.

V gene TRBV29-1 combines with J gene TRBJ1-2; 7 bases are a match to TRBD1. Germline CDR1 SQVTM, CDR2 ANQGSEA. The V gene end was trimmed by 7 bases and the J gene end by 8 bases; junction bases not matched to a gene: 16. This CDR3 has 14 residues. CDR3 DNA sequence: TGCAGCGGAGGTGAAGTTGGGGGGACAGACGGCTACACCTTC. Its translation is CSGGEVGGTDGYTF.

The CDR3 here is CASSGVDSGNTIYF. CDR3 coding DNA: TGTGCCAGCAGTGGTGTAGACTCTGGAAACACCATATATTTT. The chain is built from TRBV25-1 and TRBJ1-3; D remains ambiguous. Trimming took 4 bases from V and 0 from J, leaving 7 bases between them. Germline V gene sequence: CDR1 MGHDK, CDR2 SYGVNS. The CDR3 consists of 14 residues.

The chain carries TRBV6-5 and TRBJ2-7, with TRBD1 matching 7 bases. The CDR3 length is 15 residues. Germline CDR1 reads MNHEY; CDR2 reads SVGAGI. Trimming took 7 bases from V and 4 from J; bases not matched to a gene: 13. CDR3 bases: TGTGCCAGCATTACGCCGGGACAGCGTACTTACGAGCAGTACTTC. Translated: CASITPGQRTYEQYF.

The chain carries TRBV11-3 and TRBJ1-1; weak D call: TRBD1 (5 bases). V was clipped by 5 bases and J by 7 bases, with 14 bases between them. The CDR3 has 13 residues. Per germline, CDR1 SGHNT and CDR2 YENEEA. CDR3 residues: CASSTGRGVEAFF. The CDR3 nucleotides are TGTGCCAGCAGCACAGGTCGGGGGGTTGAAGCTTTCTTT.

The chain joins TRBV5-4 to TRBJ1-1; 10 nucleotides line up with TRBD1. Germline CDR1 SGHNT, CDR2 YYREEE (reference sequence). The CDR3 is 15 residues long. V was pared by 3 bases and J by 3 bases, with 5 bases of the junction left unmatched. The CDR3, as DNA: TGTGCCAGCAGCTGGGACAGGGGAGTGTACACTGAAGCTTTCTTT. It yields the protein CASSWDRGVYTEAFF.

This clone was picked up one time. The rearrangement uses TRBV9 and TRBJ1-5; perhaps TRBD1 as D (6 bases). Per germline, CDR1 SGDLS and CDR2 YYNGEE. The CDR3 spans 14 residues. The V end lost 7 bases, the J end lost 6 bases, and 17 bases lay between the germline ends. CDR3 in amino acids: CASSRGGEGQPQHF. DNA for the CDR3: TGTGCCAGCTCCCGGGGGGGCGAGGGTCAGCCCCAGCATTTT.

The chain recombines TRBV15 with TRBJ1-5, with D unclear. CDR3 length equals 15 residues. V shed 0 bases and J shed 4 bases, with 10 bases lying between them. The V gene's germline CDR1 is LNHNV and CDR2 YYDKDF (reference sequence). The CDR3 loop reads CATSRDFGPNQPQHF. CDR3 DNA: TGTGCCACCAGCAGAGATTTCGGTCCAAATCAGCCCCAGCATTTT. Drawing the rest from reference TRBV15 and TRBJ1-5, the complete variable domain is DAMVIQNPRYQVTQFGKPVTLSCSQTLNHNVMYWYQQKSSQAPKLLFHYYDKDFNNEADTPDNFQSRRPNTSFCFLDIRSPGLGDTAMYLCATSRDFGPNQPQHFGDGTRLSIL.

This clone was seen a single time. The gene calls are TRBV11-3 and TRBJ1-1; the match to TRBD1 covers 7 bases. The CDR3 loop spans 15 amino acids. The V segment lost 3 bases and the J segment 4 bases; nucleotides outside the gene matches: 8. Germline V lookup: CDR1 SGHNT, CDR2 YENEEA. The CDR3 is CASSLGLTGSTEAFF. The CDR3 region has the DNA TGTGCCAGCAGCTTGGGATTGACAGGGAGCACTGAAGCTTTCTTT.

The chain is built from TRBV9 and TRBJ1-6; TRBD1 matches at 7 bases. The CDR3 covers 15 residues. Losses at the gene ends were 4 bases for V and 7 bases for J; bases not matched to a gene: 8. Germline V CDR1 and CDR2: SGDLS, YYNGEE. The CDR3 loop reads CASSPGTVENSPLHF. CDR3 sequence (DNA): TGTGCCAGCAGCCCCGGGACAGTGGAAAATTCACCCCTCCACTTT.

The V call is TRBV6-5, the J call TRBJ1-4; 8 bases match TRBD1. Germline-derived CDR1 and CDR2 are MNHEY and SVGAGI. This CDR3 comprises 14 residues. The V and J ends lost 4 bases and 8 bases, in that order; junction bases with no gene match: 6. Written as DNA, the CDR3 is TGTGCCAGCAGTTCGGGCAGGGGGCAAGAAAAACTGTTTTTT. This codes for CASSSGRGQEKLFF.

The chain carries TRBV7-9 and TRBJ2-7; no clear D gene. V lost 6 bases, J lost 2 bases, and 29 bases lay in between. Germline V gene sequence: CDR1 SEHNR, CDR2 FQNEAQ (reference sequence). This CDR3 is 19 amino acids long. The CDR3 DNA reads as TGTGCCAGCAGTCCCCACCCAGAAGAGGCCCTTTTAATTGCCTACGAGCAGTACTTC. Translation gives CASSPHPEEALLIAYEQYF.

The chain employs TRBV10-3 and TRBJ1-5, with D unclear. Trimming shortened V by 6 bases and J by 1 base, and 13 bases separated the two germline ends. The CDR3 totals 15 residues. CDR1 ENHRY and CDR2 SYGVKD come from the germline V gene. The CDR3 DNA sequence: TGTGCCATCAGATACGGGGTCGAGAGCAATCAGCCCCAGCATTTT. Protein sequence: CAIRYGVESNQPQHF.